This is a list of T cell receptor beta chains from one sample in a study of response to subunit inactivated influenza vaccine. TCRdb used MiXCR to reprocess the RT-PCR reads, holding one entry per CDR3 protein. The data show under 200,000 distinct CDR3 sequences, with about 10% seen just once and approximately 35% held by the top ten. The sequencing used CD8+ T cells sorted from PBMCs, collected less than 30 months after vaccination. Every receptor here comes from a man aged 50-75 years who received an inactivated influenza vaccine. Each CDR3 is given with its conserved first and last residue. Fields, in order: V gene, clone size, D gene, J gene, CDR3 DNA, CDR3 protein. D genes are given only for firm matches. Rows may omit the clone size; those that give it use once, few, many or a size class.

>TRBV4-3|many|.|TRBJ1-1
TGCGCCAGCAGCAACCCGGTGGGCGAGGACACTGAAGCTTTCTTT
CASSNPVGEDTEAFF
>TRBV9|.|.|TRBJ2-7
TGTGCCAGCAGCGTAGGCGTCATCTCCTACGAGCAGTACTTC
CASSVGVISYEQYF
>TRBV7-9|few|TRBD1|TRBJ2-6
TGTGCCAGCAGCTTAGGGACAGGCTACTCTGGGGCCAACGTCCTGACTTTC
CASSLGTGYSGANVLTF
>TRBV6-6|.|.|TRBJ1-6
TGTGCCAGCAAATCGAATTCACCCCTCCACTTT
CASKSNSPLHF
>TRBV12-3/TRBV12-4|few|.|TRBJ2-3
TGTGCCAGCAGTTTCTCCAGTCGATACACAGATACGCAGTATTTT
CASSFSSRYTDTQYF
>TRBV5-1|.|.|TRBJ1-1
TGCGCTTGCAGCTTGGACAGTGCGAACACTGAAGCTTTCTTT
CACSLDSANTEAFF
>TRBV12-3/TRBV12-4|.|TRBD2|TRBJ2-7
TGTGCCAGCAGTTACTTGTTGCGGGAGGGCTCGGACGAGCAGTACTTC
CASSYLLREGSDEQYF
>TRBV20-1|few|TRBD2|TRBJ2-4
TGCAGTGCTGTTGGGACTAGCGAGAAAAACATTCAGTACTTC
CSAVGTSEKNIQYF
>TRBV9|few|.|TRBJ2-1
TGTGCCAGCACCCCATCCGGAGAGAGTGAGCAGTTCTTC
CASTPSGESEQFF
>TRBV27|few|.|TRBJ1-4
TGTGCCAGCAGTTTATCAGGGGCAACTAATGAAAAACTGTTTTTT
CASSLSGATNEKLFF
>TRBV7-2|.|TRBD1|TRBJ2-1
TGTGCCAGCAGCTTACCACGGGGGACAGGGGGAAATGAGCAGTTCTTC
CASSLPRGTGGNEQFF
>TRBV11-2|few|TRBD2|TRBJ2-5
TGTGCCAGCAGCTCTCTCGGGGGGGGTCAAGAGACCCAGTACTTC
CASSSLGGGQETQYF
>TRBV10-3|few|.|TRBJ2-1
TGTGCCATCAGTGATTTGCCACCGAGCTCCTACAATGAGCAGTTCTTC
CAISDLPPSSYNEQFF
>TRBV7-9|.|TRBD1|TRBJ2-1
TGTGCCAGCAGCTCAGACAGGGAGCGTCATTATTACAATGAGCAGTTCTTC
CASSSDRERHYYNEQFF
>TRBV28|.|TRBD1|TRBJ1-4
TGTGCCAGCAGTTTATTAGGGACAGGGACTAATGAAAAACTGTTTTTT
CASSLLGTGTNEKLFF
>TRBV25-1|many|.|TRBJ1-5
TGTGCCAGCATAGTGAAAGATAGCAATCAGCCCCAGCATTTT
CASIVKDSNQPQHF
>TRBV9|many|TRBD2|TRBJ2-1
TGTGCCAGCAGCCCGATCGGGACTAGCCCCTTTTACAATGAGCAGTTCTTC
CASSPIGTSPFYNEQFF
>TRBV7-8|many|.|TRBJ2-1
TGTGCCAGCAGCCCTACAGGGATTGAGCAGTTCTTC
CASSPTGIEQFF
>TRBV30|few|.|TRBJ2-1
TGTGCCTGGTCCCCCGGGGCCAATGAGCAGTTCTTC
CAWSPGANEQFF
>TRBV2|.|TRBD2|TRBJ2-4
TGTGCCAGCAGTGAGGGGGGACTAGCGGAGATACGGACGTACTTC
CASSEGGLAEIRTYF
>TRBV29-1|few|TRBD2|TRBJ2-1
TGCAGCGTTGACCGAATAGCGGGAGAGGGCAATGAGCAGTTCTTC
CSVDRIAGEGNEQFF
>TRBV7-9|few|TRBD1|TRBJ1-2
TGTGCCAGCAGCTTAGGTGAAGGGACAGGGCCGGGCTACACCTTC
CASSLGEGTGPGYTF
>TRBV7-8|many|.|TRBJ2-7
TGTGCCAGCAGCTATAACCCCGGGGTAGCCGCCCACGAGCAGTACTTC
CASSYNPGVAAHEQYF
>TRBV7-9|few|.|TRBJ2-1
TGTGCCAGCAGCTTAAGTCCGGGTAGCTCCTACAATGAGCAGTTCTTC
CASSLSPGSSYNEQFF
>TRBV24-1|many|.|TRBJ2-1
TGTGCCACCAGTGATGTGGGTAGCTCCTACAATGAGCAGTTCTTC
CATSDVGSSYNEQFF
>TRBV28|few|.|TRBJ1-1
TGTGCCAGCAATGATTATCAAGTAAACCAAGTGGACGCTGAAGCTTTCTTT
CASNDYQVNQVDAEAFF
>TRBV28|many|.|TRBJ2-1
TGTGCCAGCAGCGACCTGAGCTCCTACAATGAGCAGTTCTTC
CASSDLSSYNEQFF
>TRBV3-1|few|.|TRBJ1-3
TGTGCCAGCAGCCAACAAAGACAGGCTGGCGGAAACACCATATATTTT
CASSQQRQAGGNTIYF
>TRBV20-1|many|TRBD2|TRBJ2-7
TGCAGTGCCAGCCCCACTAGCGGGATCTCCTACGAGCAGTACTTC
CSASPTSGISYEQYF
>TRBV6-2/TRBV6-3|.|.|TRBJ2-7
TGTGCCAGCAAGATTGCCCAGAACTTACCCTACGAGCAGTACTTC
CASKIAQNLPYEQYF
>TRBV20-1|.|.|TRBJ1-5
TGCAGTGCTAGAGACGTCACGGCAGTTGTTAGCAATCAGCCCCAGCATTTT
CSARDVTAVVSNQPQHF
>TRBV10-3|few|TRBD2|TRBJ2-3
TGTGCCATCAGTGAGTCCGAGGAATTGCGGGGGTGGACAGATACGCAGTATTTT
CAISESEELRGWTDTQYF
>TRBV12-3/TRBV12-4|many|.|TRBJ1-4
TGTGCCAGCAGTGGAGCCGGGGACGCGGAAGAAAAACTGTTTTTT
CASSGAGDAEEKLFF
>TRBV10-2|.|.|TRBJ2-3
TGCGCCAGCAGTGGTAAGAACACAGATACGCAGTATTTT
CASSGKNTDTQYF
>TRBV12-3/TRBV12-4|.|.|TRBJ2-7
TGTGCCAGCAGCTACCTGACGTTAGCGAGCTCCTACGAGCAGTACTTC
CASSYLTLASSYEQYF
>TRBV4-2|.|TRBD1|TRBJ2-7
TGTGCCAGCAGCCAGCTCAGGGACAGATACTACGAGCAGTACTTC
CASSQLRDRYYEQYF
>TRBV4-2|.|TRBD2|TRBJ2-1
TGTGCCAGCAGCCAAGGTACTAGCGGGGGGCCCTGGGAGGGTGAGCAGTTCTTC
CASSQGTSGGPWEGEQFF
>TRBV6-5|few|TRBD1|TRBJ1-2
TGTGCCACCCAACAGGGGGGCTATGGCTACACCTTC
CATQQGGYGYTF
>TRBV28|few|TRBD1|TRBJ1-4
TGTGCCAGCAGTCCGACAAGACAGGGGGTAAATGAAAAACTGTTTTTT
CASSPTRQGVNEKLFF
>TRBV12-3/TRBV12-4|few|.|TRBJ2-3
TGTGCCAGCAGACCCATAGATACGCAGTATTTT
CASRPIDTQYF
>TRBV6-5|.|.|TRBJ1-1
TGTGCCAGCAGTTACTATGAGGGGATGAACACTGAAGCTTTCTTT
CASSYYEGMNTEAFF
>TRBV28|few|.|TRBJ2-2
TGTGCCAGCAGTTTTACTAGGACCGGGGAGCTGTTTTTT
CASSFTRTGELFF
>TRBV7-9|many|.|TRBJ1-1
TGTGCCAGCAGCCGAGGAGGAAACACTGAAGCTTTCTTT
CASSRGGNTEAFF
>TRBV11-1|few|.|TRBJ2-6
TGTGCCAGCAGCTTAGCTACAGGGCCCTGGATAGCTGGGGCCAACGTCCTGACTTTC
CASSLATGPWIAGANVLTF
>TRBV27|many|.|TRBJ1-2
TGTGCCAGCAGTTTTGGACAGAGAAACTATGGCTACACCTTC
CASSFGQRNYGYTF
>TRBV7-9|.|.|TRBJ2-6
TGTGCCAGCAGCCCCCCTAATGGGGCCAACGTCCTGACTTTC
CASSPPNGANVLTF
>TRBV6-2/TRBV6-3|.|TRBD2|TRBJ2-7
TGTGCCAGCAGTTACTCGCTAGCGGGAGCCTACGAGCAGTACTTC
CASSYSLAGAYEQYF
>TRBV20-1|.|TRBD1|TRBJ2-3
TGCAGTGCTACCACGACAGGGTCCACAGATACGCAGTATTTT
CSATTTGSTDTQYF
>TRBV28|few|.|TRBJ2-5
TGTGCCAGCAGCAACACAGGGAACCAAGAGACCCAGTACTTC
CASSNTGNQETQYF
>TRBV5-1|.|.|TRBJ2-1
TGCGCCAGCAGCTTGTTACAGGGTTTTTCCGGCTCCTACAATGAGCAGTTCTTC
CASSLLQGFSGSYNEQFF
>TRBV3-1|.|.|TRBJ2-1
TGTGCCAGCAGCCAAGACCAGGGGAGCTCCTACAATGAGCAGTTCTTC
CASSQDQGSSYNEQFF
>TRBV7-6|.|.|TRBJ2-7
TGTGCCAGCAGCTTAGAAAGGGATACCTACGAGCAGTACTTC
CASSLERDTYEQYF
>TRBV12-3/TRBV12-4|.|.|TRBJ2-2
TGTGCCAGCACCGCGGGCCGGGGGACCGGGGAGCTGTTTTTT
CASTAGRGTGELFF
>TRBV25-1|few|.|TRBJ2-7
TGTGCCAGCAGTTGGACTCGGGGAGGCGACGAGCAGTACTTC
CASSWTRGGDEQYF
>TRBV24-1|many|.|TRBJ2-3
TGTGCCACCATTGGCGGAAGCACAGATACGCAGTATTTT
CATIGGSTDTQYF
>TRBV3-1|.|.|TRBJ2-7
TGTGCCAGCAGCCAAGGGGCAGGGAAAATTGCGGCCGAGCAGTACTTC
CASSQGAGKIAAEQYF
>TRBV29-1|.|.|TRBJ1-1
TGCAGCGCCCTCACTAAACAGATCACGAACACTGAAGCTTTCTTT
CSALTKQITNTEAFF